This T cell receptor beta chain was sequenced for a study of blood T cell repertoires in COVID-19 (dated by TCRdb to 2018 to 2021). Study-wide context: Samples from collaborators originated in the United States, Italy and Spain and spanned both the acute and convalescent phases of COVID-19. Sample metadata almost always included a de-identified subject ID, COVID-19 status, age in years and sex. The samples were drawn from the first 160 participants of the ongoing ImmuneRACE study and from 1,254 subjects provided by 6 global collaborators. The prospective study material was composed of cDNA or gDNA derived from T cells, B-cell-depleted T cells, or PBMCs. HLA class I and class II types, where available, came from metadata supplied by the sample provider rather than from assay-based typing. The dataset comprised deeply sampled blood TCRbeta repertoires from subjects exposed to, actively infected with, or recovered from COVID-19. A freely available public database, intended as a resource for researchers studying the immune response to SARS-CoV-2, is where the repertoires were released.

Note on this clone: The target of this receptor is not known. Within one base of it there is no much larger clone, and no base qualities were kept.

Each collaborating institution followed its own protocols to collect whole blood in K2EDTA tubes. For TCRbeta analysis, collaborators shipped samples as frozen whole blood, isolated PBMCs, or DNA extracted from either of those sample types. TCRbeta CDR3 regions were amplified from genomic DNA by means of the immunoSEQ Assay, a bias-controlled multiplex PCR. On the authors' methods: Nucleated cell counts per sample were estimated from amplification of reference gene primers within the assay. Sequence reads were collapsed and filtered to measure the absolute abundance of every unique TCRbeta CDR3 rearrangement. For each sample, productive Simpson clonality was calculated as the square root of Simpson's diversity index over productive rearrangements. TCRdb limited this immuneACCESS table to in-frame rearrangements with V and J called. A share of clones is missing; checked studies link under half to unresolved V genes, and the rest is unexplained. The V and J calls and the clone size are those of that table, but D and trimming were determined from the DNA. In this sample the table shows 56,000 or so clones, about 83% of which occur a single time. The top ten constitute 3% to 5% of the sample.

What the study reported, not specific to this receptor: The quantity of clinical and demographic metadata differed by source and by participant and was supplied without curation.

The V end loses 3 bases and the J end loses 8 bases, and a stretch of 13 bases separates them. CDR1 and CDR2, looked up from the germline V gene, are WSHSY and SAAADI. The CDR3 runs 13 residues from the cysteine to the phenylalanine. CDR3 DNA is the only sequence kept; it has 39 bases, read in frame from the first base. The chain couples TRBV10-2 to TRBJ1-2; TRBD1 is perhaps the D gene, given 6 matching bases. The TCR originated in a man aged 45-65 years with acute or convalescent COVID-19. Material: peripheral blood. The DNA sequence is given as TGCGCCAGCAGTGACCCAGGGGACCGGGGCTACACCTTC. This is translated as CASSDPGDRGYTF.